The rows below give T cell receptor beta chains drawn from one sample of a study of early T cells in non-severe SARS-CoV-2 infection. In TCRdb, the 5' RACE reads were re-called with MiXCR into one record per CDR3 protein. Among tens of thousands of distinct CDR3 sequences listed, approximately 12% were seen once. The sample taken for sequencing was whole blood. These receptors were taken from an adult who was a healthcare worker with PCR-confirmed SARS-CoV-2 infection or an uninfected control (not recorded which). Each CDR3 is given with its conserved first and last residue. The D gene is left open where the match is weak. For some rows the clone size is stated as once, few or many, or as a class when expanded; others skip it.

>many|NA|TRBV6-6|TRBJ1-4
CASGALISAGMEKLFF
TGTGCCAGCGGGGCCTTAATTAGTGCAGGAATGGAAAAACTGTTTTTT
>NA|TRBD2|TRBV10-1|TRBJ2-5
CASSEDRRGGETQYF
TGCGCCAGCAGTGAGGACAGACGGGGGGGAGAGACCCAGTACTTC
>NA|NA|TRBV4-1|TRBJ2-7
CASNQSGQGAYEQYF
TGCGCCAGCAACCAATCGGGCCAGGGAGCCTACGAGCAGTACTTC
>many|TRBD1|TRBV29-1|TRBJ2-1
CSAHDRGLDNEQFF
TGCAGCGCCCACGACAGGGGGCTGGACAATGAGCAGTTCTTC
>many|NA|TRBV2|TRBJ2-1
CASPRRGSVYEQFF
TGTGCCAGCCCGAGGAGGGGTTCAGTCTATGAGCAGTTCTTC
>few|NA|TRBV20-1|TRBJ1-5
CSAKRISDYSNQPQHF
TGCAGTGCTAAGCGGATCTCGGACTATAGCAATCAGCCCCAGCATTTT
>many|TRBD2|TRBV7-9|TRBJ2-7
CASSLGSLAGSSYEQYF
TGTGCCAGCAGCTTAGGGTCGCTAGCGGGGAGCTCCTACGAGCAGTACTTC
>few|NA|TRBV28|TRBJ2-7
CASVQGDLRYEQYF
TGTGCCAGCGTCCAAGGGGATCTTAGGTACGAGCAGTACTTC
>many|NA|TRBV10-3|TRBJ2-7
CATTGTPRAYEQYF
TGTGCCACGACCGGGACCCCCAGGGCCTACGAGCAGTACTTC
>NA|NA|TRBV28|TRBJ1-4
CASSLYPNEKLFF
TGTGCCAGCAGTTTATACCCTAATGAAAAACTGTTTTTT
>few|TRBD1|TRBV10-3|TRBJ2-3
CAISESTGISTDTQYF
TGTGCCATCAGTGAGTCGACAGGGATTAGCACAGATACGCAGTATTTT
>few|NA|TRBV13|TRBJ1-1
CASSLGPPLNTEAFF
TGTGCCAGCAGCTTAGGACCCCCACTGAACACTGAAGCTTTCTTT
>NA|TRBD1|TRBV12-3/TRBV12-4|TRBJ2-7
CASTSGTALPLYEQYF
TGTGCCAGCACGTCCGGGACAGCTCTCCCCCTCTACGAGCAGTACTTC
>few|TRBD1|TRBV6-1|TRBJ1-6
CASSESDRDGSPLHF
TGTGCCAGCAGTGAATCCGACAGGGATGGCTCACCCCTCCACTTT
>many|NA|TRBV29-1|TRBJ2-1
CSALVLNEQFF
TGCAGCGCCTTGGTTCTGAATGAGCAGTTCTTC
>many|TRBD1|TRBV28|TRBJ2-5
CASSLRDRGETQYF
TGTGCCAGCAGTTTAAGGGACAGGGGTGAGACCCAGTACTTC
>NA|NA|TRBV28|TRBJ1-5
CASSLLENSNQPQHF
TGTGCCAGCAGTTTATTGGAAAATAGCAATCAGCCCCAGCATTTT
>NA|TRBD1|TRBV7-9|TRBJ2-7
CASTLTGMGTYEQYF
TGTGCCAGCACCCTGACAGGGATGGGGACCTACGAGCAGTACTTC
>NA|NA|TRBV7-3|TRBJ2-6
CASSLTGSGANVLTF
TGTGCCAGCAGCCTTACAGGGAGCGGGGCCAACGTCCTGACTTTC
>few|NA|TRBV7-9|TRBJ2-1
CASSTDVNEQFF
TGTGCCAGCAGCACGGACGTAAATGAGCAGTTCTTC
>NA|NA|TRBV10-3|TRBJ2-1
CATLYRQNEQFF
TGTGCCACCCTCTATCGACAGAATGAGCAGTTCTTC
>NA|NA|TRBV27|TRBJ2-3
CASSFGGLDTQYF
TGTGCCAGCAGTTTTGGGGGATTGGATACGCAGTATTTT